Presented here are 8 T cell receptor beta chains from one specimen sequenced in a study of T cell clonality in common variable immunodeficiency. Repertoires were generated with immunoSEQ multiplex PCR, while TCRdb's copy carries only in-frame clones and drops some. The data show fewer than 65,000 clones, with none appearing a single time. The specimen sequenced was peripheral blood mononuclear cells. These receptors came from a person between 18 and 70 years old in good health.

This clone was seen ten or more times. The read is 3 residues too short to cover the CDR3 end, so that end is filled in from the germline J gene. The chain employs TRBV5-1 and TRBJ2-1; 7 nucleotides align to TRBD2. The V and J ends lost 4 bases and 6 bases, in that order; junction bases with no gene match: 7. The CDR3 is 14 amino acids. Looked up from germline, CDR1 is SGHRS and CDR2 is YFSETQ. CDR3 loop: CASSVWGGSNEQFF. Partial CDR3 DNA: TGCGCCAGCAGCGTATGGGGGGGATCCAATGAG. Looking up the rest from reference TRBV5-1 and TRBJ2-1 gives the full variable domain: KAGVTQTPRYLIKTRGQQVTLSCSPISGHRSVSWYQQTPGQGLQFLFEYFSETQRNKGNFPGRFSGRQFSNSRSEMNVSTLELGDSALYLCASSVWGGSNEQFFGPGTRLTVL.

This clone was seen at least ten times. The CDR3 end is not reached by the read, which stops 3 residues before it; the germline J gene fills it in. The gene calls are TRBV15 and TRBJ2-2, with a possible D match to TRBD2 (5 bases). Germline CDR1 is LNHNV and CDR2 is YYDKDF (reference sequence). This CDR3 spans 15 amino acids. V was shortened by 5 bases and J by 2 bases, with 12 bases between the two germline ends. The CDR3 sequence: CATSPRGFNTGELFF. CDR3 bases read: TGTGCCACCAGCCCCCGGGGATTTAACACCGGGGAG.

This clone has ten or more counts. The CDR3 is cut off 3 residues early in the read; its end comes from the germline J gene. The chain couples TRBV5-1 to TRBJ2-7; 8 bases agree with TRBD1. Losses at the gene ends were 0 bases for V and 2 bases for J; bases not matched to a gene: 7. The CDR3 extends over 16 amino acids. The germline V gene encodes CDR1 SGHRS and CDR2 YFSETQ. The covered CDR3 bases are TGCGCCAGCAGCTTGGCCCTTAGACAGGGGACCTACGAG. This gives the protein CASSLALRQGTYE. The CDR3 in its entirety is CASSLALRQGTYEQYF. Full variable domain (remainder filled in from reference TRBV5-1 and TRBJ2-7): KAGVTQTPRYLIKTRGQQVTLSCSPISGHRSVSWYQQTPGQGLQFLFEYFSETQRNKGNFPGRFSGRQFSNSRSEMNVSTLELGDSALYLCASSLALRQGTYEQYFGPGTRLTVT.

This clone was seen repeatedly, ten times or more. Read coverage stops 3 residues before the CDR3 terminus; the germline J gene supplies the remainder. The rearrangement joins TRBV5-1 to TRBJ1-2, with TRBD1 as a possible D gene (6 bases). The V gene lost 0 bases and the J gene lost 5 bases, with 20 bases spanning the gap. Germline V gene lookup returns CDR1 SGHRS and CDR2 YFSETQ. The CDR3 consists of 17 residues. CDR3 amino acids: CASSLGRQGSLGYGYTF. Incomplete CDR3 DNA: TGCGCCAGCAGCTTGGGGCGGCAGGGGTCCCTGGGGTATGGC.

This clone came up many times. The observed sequence ends 3 residues before the CDR3 terminus, with the missing tail filled in from the germline J gene. The chain uses TRBV6-2 or TRBV6-3 and TRBJ2-2; D not resolved. Germline values: CDR1 MNHEY, CDR2 SVGEGT. This CDR3 contains 12 residues. V was clipped by 8 bases and J by 1 base, with 5 bases between them. The CDR3 bases that were read are TGTGCCAGCGCCAGGAACACCGGGGAG. Its protein is CASARNTGE. The entire CDR3 sequence reads CASARNTGELFF.

This clone was picked up many times. From the germline J gene comes the end of the CDR3, since the read stops 3 residues before it. The rearrangement joins TRBV13 to TRBJ2-3, with unresolved D. The germline V gene encodes CDR1 PRHDT and CDR2 FYEKMQ (reference sequence). CDR3 length: 14 residues. Trimming stripped 5 bases from V and 0 bases from J, with 9 bases between. CDR3 DNA (partial): TGTGCCAGCAGCCTACTAACTAGCACAGATACG. It yields the protein CASSLLTSTDT. The CDR3 reads in full as CASSLLTSTDTQYF.

This clone came up many times. Read data end 3 residues before the CDR3 end; the end is taken from the germline J gene. The chain links TRBV5-1 to TRBJ2-5, with TRBD2 matching over 8 bases. With 3 bases clipped from V and 5 bases from J, the junction kept 3 bases outside the gene matches. This CDR3 has 13 residues. The germline V gene has CDR1 SGHRS and CDR2 YFSETQ. CDR3: CASSSGGVETQYF. The DNA read from the CDR3 is TGCGCCAGCAGCTCGGGGGGGGTGGAGACC.

This clone was seen many times. The read finishes 3 residues shy of the CDR3 end, and the germline J gene is used to complete it. The chain links TRBV7-2 to TRBJ1-1; no definite D call. CDR3 length: 14 amino acids. Germline CDR1 reads SGHTA; CDR2 reads FQGNSA. The V and J ends lost 7 bases and 4 bases respectively, with 16 bases between them. This CDR3 reads CASILGGVSTEAFF. CDR3 DNA (partial): TGTGCCAGCATCCTGGGCGGGGTGAGCACTGAA.